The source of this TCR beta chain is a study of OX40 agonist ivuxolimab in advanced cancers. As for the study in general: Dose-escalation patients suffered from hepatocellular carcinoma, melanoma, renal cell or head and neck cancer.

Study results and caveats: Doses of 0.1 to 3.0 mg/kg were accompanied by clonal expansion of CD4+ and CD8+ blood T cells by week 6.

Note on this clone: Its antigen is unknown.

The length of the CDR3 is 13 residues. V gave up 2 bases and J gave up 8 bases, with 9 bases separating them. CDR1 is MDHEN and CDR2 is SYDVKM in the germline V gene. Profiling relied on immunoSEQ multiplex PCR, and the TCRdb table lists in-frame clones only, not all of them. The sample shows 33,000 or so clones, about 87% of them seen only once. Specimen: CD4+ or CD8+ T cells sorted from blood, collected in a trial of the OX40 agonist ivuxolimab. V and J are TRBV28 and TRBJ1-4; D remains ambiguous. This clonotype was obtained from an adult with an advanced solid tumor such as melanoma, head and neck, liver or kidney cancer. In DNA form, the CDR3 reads TGTGCCAGCAGTTTAAGGGCCTTGGAAAAACTGTTTTTT. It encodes CASSLRALEKLFF.